A selection of T cell receptor beta chains follows, all from one sample in a study of regulatory T cells in long-lasting Graves disease. TCRdb reprocessed the multiplex PCR reads via MiXCR and lists one record per CDR3 protein. The profile shows about 470,000 distinct CDR3 sequences, less than 25% of them singletons. The sample here was peripheral blood mononuclear cells (PBMCs), taken when the disease was refractory, from a patient treated with antithyroid drugs. These receptors all stem from a female donor with Graves disease. Each CDR3 is given with its conserved first and last residue. The order of the fields is J gene, V gene, D gene, clone size, CDR3 protein, CDR3 DNA. A D gene is named only where the DNA matches it firmly. Clone size is given for some rows only: seen once, a few or many times, or a class if the clone is expanded.

TRBJ1-5 | TRBV6-7 | TRBD1 | . | CASTVGQGVFCPQHF | TGTGCCAGCACCGTGGGACAGGGCGTTTTTTGTCCCCAGCATTTT
TRBJ2-5 | TRBV2 | TRBD2 | many | CASFQREGSETQYF | TGTGCCAGCTTCCAGCGGGAGGGATCTGAGACCCAGTACTTC
TRBJ2-7 | TRBV9 | TRBD2 | . | CASSAGSGSQSYEQYF | TGTGCCAGCAGCGCCGGGAGCGGGAGTCAGTCCTACGAGCAGTACTTC
TRBJ2-7 | TRBV3-1 | TRBD2 | few | CASSPKGVAGFFNNEQYF | TGTGCCAGCAGCCCAAAGGGAGTAGCGGGATTCTTTAATAACGAGCAGTACTTC
TRBJ1-4 | TRBV20-1 | TRBD1 | few | CSASRDRAEKLFF | TGCAGTGCTAGCCGGGACAGGGCTGAAAAACTGTTTTTT
TRBJ2-7 | TRBV6-1 | TRBD1 | few | CASGDRGLLRSSYEQYF | TGTGCCAGCGGGGACAGGGGGCTCCTCCGGTCGTCCTACGAGCAGTACTTC
TRBJ1-5 | TRBV5-8 | . | . | CASSLGRTPGEPQHF | TGTGCCAGCAGCTTGGGACGGACTCCAGGGGAGCCCCAGCATTTT
TRBJ2-2 | TRBV6-2/TRBV6-3 | . | . | CASSLDGLNTGELFF | TGTGCCAGCAGCCTTGACGGTCTAAACACCGGGGAGCTGTTTTTT
TRBJ2-2 | TRBV6-5 | . | few | CASSYGIGELFF | TGTGCCAGCAGTTACGGAATCGGGGAGCTGTTTTTT
TRBJ2-3 | TRBV12-3/TRBV12-4 | . | . | CASSRTDLSTDTQYF | TGTGCCAGCAGTCGGACAGACCTTAGCACAGATACGCAGTATTTT
TRBJ2-1 | TRBV11-2 | . | few | CASSLVAGRYNEQFF | TGTGCCAGCAGCTTAGTGGCGGGGAGATACAATGAGCAGTTCTTC
TRBJ1-1 | TRBV6-1 | . | . | CASSESMGGSTEAFF | TGTGCCAGCAGTGAATCTATGGGGGGCTCCACTGAAGCTTTCTTT
TRBJ2-7 | TRBV20-1 | TRBD2 | many | CSASVSGAYEQYF | TGCAGTGCTAGTGTTAGCGGGGCTTACGAGCAGTACTTC
TRBJ1-1 | TRBV7-9 | . | few | CASSSSDRNTEAFF | TGTGCCAGCAGCTCCTCTGACCGGAACACTGAAGCTTTCTTT
TRBJ2-7 | TRBV2 | . | many | CASSDLDVNYEQYF | TGTGCCAGCAGTGATCTGGACGTAAACTACGAGCAGTACTTC
TRBJ1-5 | TRBV12-3/TRBV12-4 | . | many | CASSPGPHQPQHF | TGTGCCAGCAGCCCAGGGCCGCATCAGCCCCAGCATTTT
TRBJ1-5 | TRBV5-1 | TRBD1 | few | CASSRSPTGGHQPQHF | TGTGCCAGCAGTCGATCCCCGACAGGGGGCCATCAGCCCCAGCATTTT
TRBJ2-5 | TRBV27 | TRBD2 | . | CASSPSGRGGETQYF | TGTGCCAGCAGTCCTAGCGGGAGGGGGGGAGAGACCCAGTACTTC
TRBJ1-1 | TRBV5-1 | . | few | CASSLRQNGPGTEAFF | TGCGCCAGCAGCTTGCGGCAGAATGGCCCGGGGACTGAAGCTTTCTTT
TRBJ2-7 | TRBV6-5 | . | many | CASSYPRGRGEQYF | TGTGCCAGCAGTTACCCACGGGGGCGCGGGGAGCAGTACTTC
TRBJ1-4 | TRBV11-2 | . | many | CASSLDSDVEKLFF | TGTGCCAGCAGCTTAGACAGCGACGTCGAAAAACTGTTTTTT
TRBJ2-1 | TRBV27 | . | few | CASTSAWGNEQFF | TGTGCCAGCACCAGCGCCTGGGGCAATGAGCAGTTCTTC